Included here is one T cell receptor beta chain sequence, with context. The CDR3 consists of 16 residues. CDR1 and CDR2 from the germline V gene are MGHRA and YSYEKL. With 3 bases removed from V and 5 bases from J, the gap between germline ends came to 20 bases. The source of the sample is a study of T cells after somatic rescue of genetic block. Generated by immunoSEQ multiplex PCR, the TCRdb table keeps only in-frame clones and is missing some. The data show 8,000 to 9,000 clones, around 80% seen once. The chain joins TRBV4-1 to TRBJ2-7; D perhaps matches TRBD2 (6 bases). The sample taken for sequencing was peripheral blood mononuclear cells (PBMCs). The receptor was derived from a boy under 18. CDR3 loop: CASSQFLGGEVHEQYF. Written as DNA, the CDR3 is TGCGCCAGCAGCCAGTTTCTCGGGGGAGAGGTCCACGAGCAGTACTTC.